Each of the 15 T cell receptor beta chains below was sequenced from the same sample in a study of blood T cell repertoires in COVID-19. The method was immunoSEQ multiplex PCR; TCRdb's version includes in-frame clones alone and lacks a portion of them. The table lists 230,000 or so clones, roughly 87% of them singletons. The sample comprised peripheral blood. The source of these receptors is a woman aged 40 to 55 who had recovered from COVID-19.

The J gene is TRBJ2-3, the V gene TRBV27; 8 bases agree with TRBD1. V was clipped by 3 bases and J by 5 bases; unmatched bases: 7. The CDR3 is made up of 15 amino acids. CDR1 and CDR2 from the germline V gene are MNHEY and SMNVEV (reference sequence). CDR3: CASSFQLQGGDTQYF. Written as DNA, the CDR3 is TGTGCCAGCAGTTTTCAACTACAGGGGGGAGATACGCAGTATTTT.

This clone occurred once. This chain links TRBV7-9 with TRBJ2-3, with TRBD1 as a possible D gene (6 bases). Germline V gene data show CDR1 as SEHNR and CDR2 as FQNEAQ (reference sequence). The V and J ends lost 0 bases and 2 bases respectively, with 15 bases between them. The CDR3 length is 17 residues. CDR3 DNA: TGTGCCAGCAGCTTAGCATCCAGGACAGTCTTCACAGATACGCAGTATTTT. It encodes CASSLASRTVFTDTQYF.

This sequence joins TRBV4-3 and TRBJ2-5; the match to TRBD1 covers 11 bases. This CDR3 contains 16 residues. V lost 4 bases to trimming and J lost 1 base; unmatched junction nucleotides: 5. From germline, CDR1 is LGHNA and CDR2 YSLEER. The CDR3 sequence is CASSPGQGATQETQYF. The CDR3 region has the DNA TGCGCCAGCAGCCCCGGACAGGGGGCAACCCAAGAGACCCAGTACTTC.

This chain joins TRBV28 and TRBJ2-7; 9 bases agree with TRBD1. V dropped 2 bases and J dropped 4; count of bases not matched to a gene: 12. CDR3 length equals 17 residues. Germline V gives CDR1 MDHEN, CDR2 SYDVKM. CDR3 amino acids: CASSLGLLGQGWYEQYF. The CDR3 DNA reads TGTGCCAGCAGTTTAGGCCTCCTAGGACAGGGGTGGTACGAGCAGTACTTC.

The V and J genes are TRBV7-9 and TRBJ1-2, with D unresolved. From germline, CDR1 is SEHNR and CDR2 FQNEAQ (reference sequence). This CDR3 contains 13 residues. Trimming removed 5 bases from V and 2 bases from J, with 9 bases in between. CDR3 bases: TGTGCCAGCAGCGACGACGGGAACTATGGCTACACCTTC. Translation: CASSDDGNYGYTF. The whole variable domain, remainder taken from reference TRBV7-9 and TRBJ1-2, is DTGVSQNPRHKITKRGQNVTFRCDPISEHNRLYWYRQTLGQGPEFLTYFQNEAQLEKSRLLSDRFSAERPKGSFSTLEIQRTEQGDSAMYLCASSDDGNYGYTFGSGTRLTVV.

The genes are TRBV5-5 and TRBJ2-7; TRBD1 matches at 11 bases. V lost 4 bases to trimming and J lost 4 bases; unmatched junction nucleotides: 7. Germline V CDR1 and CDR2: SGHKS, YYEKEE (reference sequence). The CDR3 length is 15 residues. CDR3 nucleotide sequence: TGTGCCAGCAGCCCTATCGGACAGGGGGCTTACGAGCAGTACTTC. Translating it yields CASSPIGQGAYEQYF. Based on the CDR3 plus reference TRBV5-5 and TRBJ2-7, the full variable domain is DAGVTQSPTHLIKTRGQQVTLRCSPISGHKSVSWYQQVLGQGPQFIFQYYEKEERGRGNFPDRFSARQFPNYSSELNVNALLLGDSALYLCASSPIGQGAYEQYFGPGTRLTVT.

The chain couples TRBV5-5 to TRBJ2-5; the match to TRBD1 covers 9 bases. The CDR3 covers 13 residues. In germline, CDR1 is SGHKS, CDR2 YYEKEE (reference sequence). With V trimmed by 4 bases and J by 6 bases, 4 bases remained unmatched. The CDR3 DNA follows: TGTGCCAGCAGCAAGGACAGGGGTAAGACCCAGTACTTC. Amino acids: CASSKDRGKTQYF.

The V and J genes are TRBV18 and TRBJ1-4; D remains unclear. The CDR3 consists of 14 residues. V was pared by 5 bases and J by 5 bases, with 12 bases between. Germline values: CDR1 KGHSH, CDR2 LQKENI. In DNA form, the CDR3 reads TGTGCCAGCTCAAGCGGTCAGGACAATGAAAAACTGTTTTTT. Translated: CASSSGQDNEKLFF. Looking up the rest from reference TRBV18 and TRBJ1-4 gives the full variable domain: NAGVMQNPRHLVRRRGQEARLRCSPMKGHSHVYWYRQLPEEGLKFMVYLQKENIIDESGMPKERFSAEFPKEGPSILRIQQVVRGDSAAYFCASSSGQDNEKLFFGSGTQLSVL.

In DNA form, the CDR3 reads TGCGCCAGCAGCGCAGGGGCGAACTACGAGCAGTACTTC. Its protein product is CASSAGANYEQYF. The V call is TRBV10-2, the J call TRBJ2-7, with D perhaps TRBD1 (6 bases). The CDR3 is 13 residues long. Trimming left V 6 bases short and J 3 bases short, with 12 bases between. CDR1 and CDR2 from the germline V gene are WSHSY and SAAADI.

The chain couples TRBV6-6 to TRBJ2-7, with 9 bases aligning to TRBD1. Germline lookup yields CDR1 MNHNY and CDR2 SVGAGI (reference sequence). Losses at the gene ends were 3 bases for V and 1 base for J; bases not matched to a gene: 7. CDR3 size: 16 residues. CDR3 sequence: CASSYLRQGVSYEQYV. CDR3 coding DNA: TGTGCCAGCAGTTATTTGAGACAGGGGGTGTCCTACGAGCAGTACGTC.

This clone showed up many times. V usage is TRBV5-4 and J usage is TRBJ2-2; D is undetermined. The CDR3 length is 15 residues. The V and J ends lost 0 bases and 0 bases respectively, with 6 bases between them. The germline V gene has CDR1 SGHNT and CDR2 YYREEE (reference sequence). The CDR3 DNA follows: TGTGCCAGCAGCTTGGAACTGGCGAACACCGGGGAGCTGTTTTTT. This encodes CASSLELANTGELFF.

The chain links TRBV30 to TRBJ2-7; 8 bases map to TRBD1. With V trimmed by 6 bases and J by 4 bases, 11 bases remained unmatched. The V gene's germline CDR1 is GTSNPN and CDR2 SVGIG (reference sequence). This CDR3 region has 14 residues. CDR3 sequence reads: CACYRPGQGYEQYF. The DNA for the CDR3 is TGTGCCTGCTATCGCCCAGGACAGGGTTACGAGCAGTACTTC.

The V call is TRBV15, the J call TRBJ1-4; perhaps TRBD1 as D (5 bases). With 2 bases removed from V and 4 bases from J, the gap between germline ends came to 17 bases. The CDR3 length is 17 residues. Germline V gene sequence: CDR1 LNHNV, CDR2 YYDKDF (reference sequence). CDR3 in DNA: TGTGCCACCAGCAGAACCCCAGGAGGGGCTCTTAATGAAAAACTGTTTTTT. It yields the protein CATSRTPGGALNEKLFF.

CDR3 DNA sequence: TGTGCCAGCAGCCGCTCTAGCGGGAGGGCCCACGAGCAGTACGTC. Translation gives CASSRSSGRAHEQYV. This sequence joins TRBV14 and TRBJ2-7; 12 nucleotides agree with TRBD2. There are 15 residues in the CDR3. The V and J ends lost 4 bases and 5 bases, in that order; junction bases with no gene match: 6. Germline values: CDR1 SGHDN, CDR2 FVKESK.

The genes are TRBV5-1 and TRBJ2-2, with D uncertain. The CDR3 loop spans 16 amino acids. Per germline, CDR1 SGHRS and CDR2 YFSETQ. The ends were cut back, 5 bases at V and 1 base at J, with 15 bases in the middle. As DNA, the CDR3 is TGCGCCAGCAGTGCCCTGGGCTCGCGGAACACCGGGGAGCTGTTTTTT. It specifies CASSALGSRNTGELFF.